A selection of T cell receptor beta chains follows, all from one sample in a study of T-cell memory formation after mild COVID-19. TCRdb processed the 5' RACE reads anew with MiXCR; each CDR3 protein has one entry. The table shows fewer than 150,000 distinct CDR3 sequences, with 14% occurring only once. The sequenced material came from PBMCs or a T cell subset sorted from them (not recorded which). These receptors originate from an adult woman who had mild COVID-19 (a few samples of this study predate the infection). Cell type and time point are not known. The CDR3 runs from the conserved cysteine through the conserved F or W. A D gene is named only where the DNA matches it firmly. For some rows the clone size is stated as once, few or many, or as a class when expanded; others skip it.

V	size	J	D	CDR3	DNA
TRBV5-1	NA	TRBJ2-7	NA	CASSWEDSSYEQYF	TGCGCCAGCAGCTGGGAGGACAGTTCCTACGAGCAGTACTTC
TRBV29-1	NA	TRBJ2-7	NA	CSVVWAGGYEQYF	TGCAGCGTTGTATGGGCAGGGGGGTACGAGCAGTACTTC
TRBV4-3	NA	TRBJ2-7	NA	CASSLIARAAYEQYF	TGCGCCAGCAGCCTTATAGCCCGGGCTGCCTACGAGCAGTACTTC
TRBV7-9	NA	TRBJ2-7	TRBD2	CASSRTSGHEQYF	TGTGCCAGCAGCCGTACTAGCGGCCACGAGCAGTACTTC
TRBV12-3/TRBV12-4	few	TRBJ2-5	TRBD2	CASSGTSLETQYF	TGTGCCAGCAGTGGGACTAGCTTGGAGACCCAGTACTTC
TRBV2	NA	TRBJ2-5	NA	CASSEAGETQYF	TGTGCCAGCAGTGAAGCAGGAGAGACCCAGTACTTC
TRBV27	NA	TRBJ2-7	NA	CASSLSPGAEQYF	TGTGCCAGCAGTTTATCCCCCGGGGCCGAGCAGTACTTC
TRBV24-1	many	TRBJ2-3	NA	CATSPGVGTDTQYF	TGTGCCACCAGCCCTGGGGTTGGCACAGATACGCAGTATTTT
TRBV7-3	many	TRBJ1-1	NA	CASSPGEALNTEAFF	TGTGCCAGCAGCCCCGGCGAGGCCTTGAACACTGAAGCTTTCTTT
TRBV7-9	many	TRBJ2-1	NA	CASSLFHNEQFF	TGTGCCAGCAGCTTATTTCACAATGAGCAGTTCTTC
TRBV7-9	few	TRBJ1-2	TRBD1	CASSIDRVNGYGYTF	TGTGCCAGCAGCATCGACAGGGTTAACGGTTATGGCTACACCTTC
TRBV6-5	NA	TRBJ1-3	NA	CASSFPPGTPDSGNTIYF	TGTGCCAGCAGTTTCCCGCCCGGGACACCCGACTCTGGAAACACCATATATTTT
TRBV6-1	few	TRBJ2-3	NA	CASSEARTQASTDTQYF	TGTGCCAGCAGTGAAGCCCGGACACAGGCTAGCACAGATACGCAGTATTTT
TRBV4-1	NA	TRBJ2-5	NA	CASSQETGQETQYF	TGCGCCAGCAGCCAAGAAACAGGCCAAGAGACCCAGTACTTC
TRBV12-3/TRBV12-4	few	TRBJ1-2	NA	CASSLLTAIYGYTF	TGTGCCAGCAGTTTACTCACGGCAATATATGGCTACACCTTC
TRBV7-2	NA	TRBJ2-7	NA	CASSPRGRSSYEQYF	TGTGCCAGCAGCCCCAGGGGAAGGAGCTCCTACGAGCAGTACTTC
TRBV5-1	few	TRBJ2-7	NA	CASSLDQPYEQYF	TGCGCCAGCAGCTTGGATCAGCCCTACGAGCAGTACTTC
TRBV29-1	NA	TRBJ2-1	NA	CSVDLVETAFPNEQFF	TGCAGCGTTGATTTAGTTGAGACAGCGTTTCCCAATGAGCAGTTCTTC
TRBV9	few	TRBJ1-1	NA	CASSVGGSTNTEAFF	TGTGCCAGCAGCGTAGGCGGCAGTACCAACACTGAAGCTTTCTTT
TRBV7-9	NA	TRBJ1-2	TRBD1	CASSPDRAYYGYTF	TGTGCCAGCAGCCCCGACAGGGCTTATTACGGCTACACCTTC
TRBV7-9	few	TRBJ2-3	NA	CASSFRLLTVRTDTQYF	TGTGCCAGCAGCTTTAGACTCTTAACGGTCCGCACAGATACGCAGTATTTT
TRBV5-4	NA	TRBJ2-2	TRBD1	CASSLELQGTWTGELFF	TGTGCCAGCAGCTTGGAGTTACAGGGGACGTGGACCGGGGAGCTGTTTTTT
TRBV5-5	NA	TRBJ1-1	TRBD1	CASSLGRGLWAFF	TGTGCCAGCAGCTTGGGCAGGGGGCTGTGGGCTTTCTTT
TRBV4-2	NA	TRBJ2-1	NA	CASSPPISDFYNEQFF	TGTGCCAGCAGCCCCCCGATCTCGGACTTTTACAATGAGCAGTTCTTC
TRBV7-8	NA	TRBJ2-1	TRBD1	CASSETGGYYNEQFF	TGTGCCAGCAGCGAGACAGGGGGCTACTACAATGAGCAGTTCTTC
TRBV15	NA	TRBJ2-7	TRBD1	CATSRPRPGQGRSEQYF	TGTGCCACCAGCAGACCCCGACCGGGACAGGGTCGAAGCGAGCAGTACTTC